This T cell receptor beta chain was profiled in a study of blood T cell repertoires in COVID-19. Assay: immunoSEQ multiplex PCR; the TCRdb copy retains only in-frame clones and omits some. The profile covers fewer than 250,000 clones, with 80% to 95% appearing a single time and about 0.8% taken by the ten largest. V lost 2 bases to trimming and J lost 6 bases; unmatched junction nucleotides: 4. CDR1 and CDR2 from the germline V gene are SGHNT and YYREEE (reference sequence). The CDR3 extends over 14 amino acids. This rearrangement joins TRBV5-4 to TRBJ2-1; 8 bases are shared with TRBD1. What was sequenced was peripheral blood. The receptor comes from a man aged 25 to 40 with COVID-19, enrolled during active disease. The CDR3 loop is CASSLRTGRNEQFF. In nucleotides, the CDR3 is TGTGCCAGCAGCTTAAGGACAGGGCGCAATGAGCAGTTCTTC.